What follows are 17 T cell receptor beta chains derived from one specimen sequenced in a study of T-cell memory formation after mild COVID-19. From the 5' RACE reads, TCRdb called clonotypes with MiXCR, one entry per CDR3 protein. The sample includes about 360,000 distinct CDR3 sequences, over 10% of them seen just once. Sequenced: PBMCs or a T cell subset sorted from them (not recorded which). These TCRs come from a man between 18 and 29 years old who had mild COVID-19 (a few samples of this study predate the infection). Cell type and time point are not known.

This clonotype was counted between two and nine times. The chain combines TRBV9 with TRBJ1-1; no firm D call. The germline CDR1 and CDR2 sequences are SGDLS and YYNGEE. The CDR3 runs 13 residues. V was clipped by 0 bases and J by 7 bases, with 10 bases between them. In nucleotides, the CDR3 is TGTGCCAGCAGCGTAGAGGGTCCCAGTGAAGCTTTCTTT. It is translated as CASSVEGPSEAFF.

This clonotype turned up a few times. V gene TRBV5-6 combines with J gene TRBJ2-2; D remains ambiguous. The CDR3 is made up of 15 amino acids. Germline V gene data show CDR1 as SGHDT and CDR2 as YYEEEE. With 4 bases removed from V and 7 bases from J, the gap between germline ends came to 17 bases. The CDR3 region is CASSPKMGWSGELFF. DNA for the CDR3: TGTGCCAGCAGCCCAAAAATGGGATGGAGCGGGGAGCTGTTTTTT.

This clonotype was detected many times. The chain is built from TRBV27 and TRBJ1-1; tentatively, D is TRBD1 (6 bases). This CDR3 spans 14 amino acids. V shed 3 bases and J shed 2 bases, with 10 bases lying between them. Germline V gives CDR1 MNHEY, CDR2 SMNVEV (reference sequence). The CDR3: CASSFQGTNTEAFF. The CDR3, as DNA: TGTGCCAGCAGTTTTCAGGGGACAAACACTGAAGCTTTCTTT.

The sample holds a few counts of this clonotype. The rearrangement links TRBV6-1 to TRBJ1-5; 7 bases are a match to TRBD1. Germline V lookup: CDR1 MNHNS, CDR2 SASEGT. CDR3 length: 17 amino acids. Trimming took 7 bases from V and 5 from J; bases not matched to a gene: 17. This CDR3 is CASTRWEAGGTYQPQHF. CDR3 nucleotide sequence: TGTGCCAGCACCCGCTGGGAGGCAGGGGGTACCTATCAGCCCCAGCATTTT.

This clonotype occurred a few times. The rearrangement joins TRBV12-3 or TRBV12-4 to TRBJ1-5; 8 bases are a match to TRBD1. The junction had 5 bases not matched to a gene; V was cut back by 6 bases and J by 7 bases. The CDR3 contains 13 residues. The CDR3 reads CASRATGDQPQHF. The CDR3 DNA is TGTGCCAGCAGGGCGACAGGGGACCAGCCCCAGCATTTT.

This clonotype was counted only a few times. The rearrangement uses TRBV20-1 and TRBJ2-1; TRBD2 matches at 8 bases. V lost 2 bases and J lost 4; bases outside the gene matches: 4. Germline V gene data show CDR1 as DFQATT and CDR2 as SNEGSKA (reference sequence). This CDR3 has 14 amino acids. Here the CDR3 DNA reads TGCAGTGCTAGATCCCCGGGGGGGTACAATGAGCAGTTCTTC. Protein sequence: CSARSPGGYNEQFF.

The chain is built from TRBV6-2 or TRBV6-3 and TRBJ1-6; D not resolved. Trimming removed 2 bases from V and 11 bases from J, with 7 bases in between. The CDR3 loop spans 12 amino acids. Germline V gives CDR1 MNHEY, CDR2 SVGEGT. CDR3: CASSYESPPLHF. CDR3 coding DNA: TGTGCCAGCAGTTACGAGTCGCCACCCCTCCACTTT.

V gene TRBV20-1 combines with J gene TRBJ2-1; possibly TRBD2 for D (5 bases). Germline-derived CDR1 and CDR2 are DFQATT and SNEGSKA (reference sequence). The CDR3 covers 15 residues. V was clipped by 6 bases and J by 8 bases, with 23 bases between them. CDR3 region: CSAKTSGGRLHEQFF. CDR3 DNA sequence: TGCAGTGCCAAGACCTCGGGCGGGCGGCTACATGAGCAGTTCTTC.

The chain is built from TRBV27 and TRBJ1-5; D not certain. V lost 4 bases, J lost 0 bases, and 16 bases lay in between. The CDR3 runs to 17 residues. Germline V gene data show CDR1 as MNHEY and CDR2 as SMNVEV (reference sequence). The CDR3 is CASSSRTEINSNQPQHF. In DNA form, the CDR3 reads TGTGCCAGCAGTTCACGGACGGAGATCAATAGCAATCAGCCCCAGCATTTT.

This sequence joins TRBV2 and TRBJ2-7; D unclear. V gave up 7 bases and J gave up 0 bases, with 13 bases separating them. The CDR3 length is 14 residues. CDR1 and CDR2 (germline): SNHLY, FYNNEI. CDR3 residues: CASIATFLSYEQYF. The DNA of the CDR3 is TGTGCCAGCATCGCGACGTTCCTCTCCTACGAGCAGTACTTC.

The chain's CDR3 is CASSSTGGSAQPQHF. Written as DNA, the CDR3 is TGTGCCAGCAGTTCCACCGGGGGATCGGCTCAGCCCCAGCATTTT. The rearrangement links TRBV6-2 or TRBV6-3 to TRBJ1-5; tentatively, D is TRBD1 (5 bases). V was shortened by 4 bases and J by 6 bases, with 16 bases between the two germline ends. CDR1 is MNHEY, CDR2 SVGEGT, per germline. CDR3 length equals 15 residues.

The sample holds a few counts of this clonotype. The V call is TRBV20-1, the J call TRBJ2-5; 9 bases are shared with TRBD2. The CDR3 is 16 residues long. Germline V lookup: CDR1 DFQATT, CDR2 SNEGSKA (reference sequence). Trimming cost V 5 bases and J 5 bases; bases outside gene matches: 15. CDR3 residues: CSAVPEVAGELETQYF. CDR3 nucleotide sequence: TGCAGTGCTGTTCCCGAGGTAGCGGGGGAGTTGGAGACCCAGTACTTC.

This rearrangement joins TRBV5-7 to TRBJ2-3, with D uncertain. TRBV5-7 falls under the ORF class, with uncertain function. V was trimmed by 8 bases and J by 12 bases, leaving 16 bases between them. There are 11 residues in the CDR3. This chain's CDR3 is CASRLDLRQYF. In DNA form, the CDR3 reads TGTGCCAGTAGACTGGATCTACGACAGTATTTT.

This clonotype was seen a few times. The V and J genes are TRBV7-2 and TRBJ1-6; 8 nucleotides align to TRBD1. The ends lost 5 bases at V and 3 bases at J; junction bases unmatched: 6. Germline CDR1 is SGHTA and CDR2 is FQGNSA. The CDR3 sequence is 16 residues long. CDR3 amino acids: CASSLGTGGYNSPLHF. As DNA, the CDR3 is TGTGCCAGCAGCCTCGGGACAGGCGGCTATAATTCACCCCTCCACTTT. The full variable domain, its missing parts supplied by reference TRBV7-2 and TRBJ1-6, is GAGVSQSPSNKVTEKGKDVELRCDPISGHTALYWYRQSLGQGLEFLIYFQGNSAPDKSGLPSDRFSAERTGGSVSTLTIQRTQQEDSAVYLCASSLGTGGYNSPLHFGNGTRLTVT.

V is TRBV5-6 and J is TRBJ1-2; no definite D call. Trimming shortened V by 0 bases and J by 4 bases, and 16 bases separated the two germline ends. Germline CDR1 SGHDT, CDR2 YYEEEE. CDR3 size: 16 residues. CDR3 bases: TGTGCCAGCAGCTTGGCCGAGGAGTACACCTTCTATGGCTACACCTTC. The encoded protein is CASSLAEEYTFYGYTF. Full variable domain (missing parts from reference TRBV5-6 and TRBJ1-2): DAGVTQSPTHLIKTRGQQVTLRCSPKSGHDTVSWYQQALGQGPQFIFQYYEEEERQRGNFPDRFSGHQFPNYSSELNVNALLLGDSALYLCASSLAEEYTFYGYTFGSGTRLTVV.

J is TRBJ1-1 and V is TRBV28; 8 bases map to TRBD1. Germline V lookup: CDR1 MDHEN, CDR2 SYDVKM. The V and J ends lost 2 bases and 4 bases, in that order; junction bases with no gene match: 6. The CDR3 is made up of 15 amino acids. CDR3 region: CASSLRSRGLTEAFF. Here the CDR3 DNA reads TGTGCCAGCAGTTTAAGGTCCAGGGGGCTCACTGAAGCTTTCTTT.

This chain links TRBV11-2 with TRBJ2-7; 7 bases are shared with TRBD1. Looked up from germline, CDR1 is SGHAT and CDR2 is FQNNGV. This CDR3 has 14 amino acids. V lost 5 bases to trimming and J lost 0 bases; unmatched junction nucleotides: 4. Here the CDR3 DNA reads TGTGCCAGCAGCCCATGGGACAGCTCCTACGAGCAGTACGTC. This sequence encodes CASSPWDSSYEQYV.